Shown below are 26 T cell receptor beta chains from a single sample sequenced in a study of blood T cells in healthy people across ages (dated by TCRdb to about 2015). Library preparation employed 5' RACE. The sequencing machine was an Illumina HiSeq 2500. A second PCR of roughly 7 to 11 cycles was run with a J-beta primer mix and a sample-barcoded 5' primer. TCRdb reprocessing: public reads trimmed at Q25 with fastp, clones called with MiXCR, in-frame beta chains kept. Rows are unified per CDR3 protein, each entry keeping the most common DNA and genes. For this sample the table gives 1.5 million to 2 million distinct CDR3 sequences, of which roughly 50% were detected only once. The ten largest clones take up 2.1% of the sample. The sample was blood. The receptor set was obtained from a woman aged 40 to 50 in good health.

The chain links TRBV7-2 to TRBJ2-3; D is uncertain. Germline V gives CDR1 SGHTA, CDR2 FQGNSA. The CDR3 runs 14 residues. Trimming took 0 bases from V and 4 from J, leaving 8 bases between them. Written as DNA, the CDR3 is TGTGCCAGCAGCTTAGCGCCCCGGGCAGATACGCAGTATTTT. Its protein is CASSLAPRADTQYF.

The chain carries TRBV7-9 and TRBJ2-3; D is possibly TRBD1 (5 bases). This CDR3 comprises 17 residues. The germline V gene has CDR1 SEHNR and CDR2 FQNEAQ (reference sequence). The ends were cut back, 7 bases at V and 4 bases at J, with 24 bases in the middle. CDR3 sequence reads: CASNPSSSEGAPDTQYF. The CDR3 bases are TGTGCCAGCAACCCCAGTAGTTCAGAAGGGGCCCCAGATACGCAGTATTTT.

The chain is built from TRBV10-3 and TRBJ2-7; 8 bases are shared with TRBD1. Losses at the gene ends were 4 bases for V and 1 base for J; bases not matched to a gene: 6. CDR3 length: 15 residues. Germline V CDR1 and CDR2: ENHRY, SYGVKD. CDR3 coding DNA: TGTGCCATCAGTGGACAGGGGTCCCGATCCTACGAGCAGTACTTC. This translates into CAISGQGSRSYEQYF.

This clonotype was observed a handful of times. The CDR3 DNA is TGTGCCAGCAGCTTCGACCCATCCACAGATACGCAGTATTTT. It codes for CASSFDPSTDTQYF. The chain combines TRBV5-5 with TRBJ2-3, with D uncertain. CDR3 length equals 14 residues. Trimming removed 2 bases at V and 2 bases at J, with 9 bases between. Germline V CDR1 and CDR2: SGHKS, YYEKEE (reference sequence). Using reference TRBV5-5 and TRBJ2-3 for the parts outside the CDR3, the full variable domain is DAGVTQSPTHLIKTRGQQVTLRCSPISGHKSVSWYQQVLGQGPQFIFQYYEKEERGRGNFPDRFSARQFPNYSSELNVNALLLGDSALYLCASSFDPSTDTQYFGPGTRLTVL.

The V and J genes are TRBV20-1 and TRBJ1-5, with a tentative D call TRBD1 (6 bases). This CDR3 spans 16 amino acids. Per the germline V gene, CDR1 is DFQATT and CDR2 is SNEGSKA (reference sequence). V was pared by 1 base and J by 3 bases, with 16 bases between. The DNA of the CDR3 is TGCAGTGCTAGAGGGGATTATAGGACAGTCAATCAGCCCCAGCATTTT. Residues: CSARGDYRTVNQPQHF.

This chain links TRBV5-1 with TRBJ1-2; D not certain. V was trimmed by 0 bases and J by 8 bases, leaving 14 bases between them. This CDR3 contains 14 residues. Germline CDR1 reads SGHRS; CDR2 reads YFSETQ. The CDR3 DNA is TGCGCCAGCAGCTTGGACAGACCCGCTACAGGCTACACCTTC. Its protein is CASSLDRPATGYTF.

This clonotype showed up just a few times. Germline is not matched at one junction end, which may reflect a read error. The chain joins TRBV27 to TRBJ2-7, with D maybe TRBD2 (5 bases). Germline lookup yields CDR1 MNHEY and CDR2 SMNVEV (reference sequence). The length of the CDR3 is 14 residues. The CDR3 coding sequence is TGTGCCAGCAGTCTATCCGGCGGGTGGAACGAGCAGTACTTC. It yields the protein CASSLSGGWNEQYF.

V usage is TRBV10-2 and J usage is TRBJ2-1; the D gene is possibly TRBD1 (6 bases). The CDR3 loop spans 11 amino acids. V was shortened by 8 bases and J by 8 bases, with 10 bases between the two germline ends. Germline V gives CDR1 WSHSY, CDR2 SAAADI. The CDR3 nucleotides are TGCGCCAGCGGGGGCTTGCATGAGCAGTTCTTC. It encodes CASGGLHEQFF.

The chain is built from TRBV6-5 and TRBJ2-1; the D is unclear. Germline CDR1 reads MNHEY; CDR2 reads SVGAGI. Between the trimmed V and J ends, which lost 0 bases and 6 bases, there was a span of 15 bases. The CDR3 sequence is 16 residues long. DNA of the CDR3: TGTGCCAGCAGTTACTCAAGTGATTGGGCCTCCAATGAGCAGTTCTTC. Translating it yields CASSYSSDWASNEQFF.

The chain recombines TRBV3-1 with TRBJ2-3; tentatively, D is TRBD2 (7 bases). Germline assignment: CDR1 LGHDT and CDR2 YNNKEL (reference sequence). V was cut by 0 bases and J by 4 bases, with 11 bases left in between. The CDR3 is 15 amino acids. The CDR3 sequence: CASSQEGGGADTQYF. CDR3 sequence (DNA): TGTGCCAGCAGCCAAGAGGGGGGGGGCGCAGATACGCAGTATTTT.

About this clonotype itself: Mismatch with germline at one junction end may stem from a read error. The chain recombines TRBV5-1 with TRBJ2-5; TRBD2 matches at 11 bases. The germline V gene has CDR1 SGHRS and CDR2 YFSETQ. The CDR3 consists of 14 residues. The CDR3 region has the DNA TGTGCCAGCAGCTACGGACTAGCGGGAGAGACCCAGTACTTC. Translated, it gives CASSYGLAGETQYF. Variable domain in full (rest from reference TRBV5-1 and TRBJ2-5): KAGVTQTPRYLIKTRGQQVTLSCSPISGHRSVSWYQQTPGQGLQFLFEYFSETQRNKGNFPGRFSGRQFSNSRSEMNVSTLELGDSALYLCASSYGLAGETQYFGPGTRLLVL.

The chain couples TRBV12-3 or TRBV12-4 to TRBJ2-3; D is uncertain. V lost 6 bases and J lost 6, with 13 bases in between. There are 13 residues in the CDR3. In nucleotides, the CDR3 is TGTGCCAGCAGGCGGTCCACCGGCGATACGCAGTATTTT. This sequence encodes CASRRSTGDTQYF.

V is TRBV5-1 and J is TRBJ1-2; TRBD1 might be the D (6 bases). Trimming pared 0 bases from V and 8 bases from J, leaving 20 bases between. Germline V lookup: CDR1 SGHRS, CDR2 YFSETQ. The CDR3 loop spans 16 amino acids. Written as DNA, the CDR3 is TGCGCCAGCAGCTTGGAGGGGGGATACGACCGGGCAGGCTACACCTTC. It translates to CASSLEGGYDRAGYTF.

The chain employs TRBV7-2 and TRBJ1-5; D is uncertain. Per the germline V gene, CDR1 is SGHTA and CDR2 is FQGNSA. This CDR3 is built from 12 residues. Trimming took 2 bases from V and 7 from J, leaving 6 bases between them. CDR3 loop: CASSLQSQPQHF. The CDR3 region has the DNA TGTGCCAGCAGCTTACAGAGCCAGCCCCAGCATTTT.

The genes are TRBV10-3 and TRBJ1-1; D is perhaps TRBD1 (6 bases). This CDR3 has 16 residues. Germline V CDR1 and CDR2: ENHRY, SYGVKD. V was clipped by 7 bases and J by 1 base, with 19 bases between them. The CDR3 coding sequence is TGTGCCATCAATGACAAAAACAGGGTGGCGAACACTGAAGCTTTCTTT. Its protein product is CAINDKNRVANTEAFF.

The CDR3 region has the DNA TGTGCCAGCAGTGAAGTCCCGAACACAGATACGCAGTATTTT. This gives the protein CASSEVPNTDTQYF. The chain joins TRBV6-1 to TRBJ2-3; D unclear. V was pared by 1 base and J by 2 bases, with 7 bases between. The CDR3 has 14 amino acids. Per germline, CDR1 MNHNS and CDR2 SASEGT.

In this sample, this clonotype turned up many times. The chain combines TRBV12-3 or TRBV12-4 with TRBJ2-5; D is undetermined. V lost 1 base and J 5 bases, leaving 8 bases between the germline ends. CDR3 length: 13 amino acids. The CDR3 here is CASSLGVGETQYF. CDR3 DNA sequence: TGTGCCAGCAGTTTAGGCGTAGGCGAGACCCAGTACTTC.

This rearrangement joins TRBV7-2 to TRBJ2-1; 16 bases align to TRBD2. CDR1 and CDR2 from the germline V gene are SGHTA and FQGNSA. The CDR3 totals 16 residues. V was pared by 5 bases and J by 7 bases, with 5 bases of the junction left unmatched. The CDR3 DNA reads as TGTGCCAGCAGCCAACCGGGACTAGCGGGGGGGAATGAGCAGTTCTTC. Translation: CASSQPGLAGGNEQFF.

This clonotype has a count of ten or more. The rearrangement joins TRBV12-3 or TRBV12-4 to TRBJ1-2; possibly TRBD1 for D (6 bases). V was pared by 3 bases and J by 0 bases, with 8 bases between. This CDR3 spans 14 amino acids. The CDR3 sequence is CASSLGHSNYGYTF. In DNA form, the CDR3 reads TGTGCCAGCAGTTTGGGACATTCTAACTATGGCTACACCTTC.

The V call is TRBV18, the J call TRBJ2-4, with D possibly called TRBD1 or TRBD2 (5 bases each). Matching the DNA end better, TRBJ2-7 makes the J call doubtful. This CDR3 is built from 16 residues. Germline V gene lookup returns CDR1 KGHSH and CDR2 LQKENI. The CDR3 here is CASSPKAGVGDYEQYF. CDR3 DNA: TGTGCCAGCTCACCCAAAGCCGGGGTGGGGGACTACGAGCAGTACTTC.

This clonotype was seen more than once but under ten times. The chain employs TRBV7-2 and TRBJ2-7, with D tentatively TRBD2 (6 bases). CDR1 is SGHTA, CDR2 FQGNSA, per germline. This CDR3 comprises 15 residues. Trimming cost V 6 bases and J 4 bases, with 19 bases left between them. The CDR3 bases are TGTGCCAGCAGGGCCACAGTCATGGGGGGATACGAGCAGTACTTC. This translates into CASRATVMGGYEQYF. Together with reference TRBV7-2 and TRBJ2-7, the CDR3 gives the full variable domain: GAGVSQSPSNKVTEKGKDVELRCDPISGHTALYWYRQSLGQGLEFLIYFQGNSAPDKSGLPSDRFSAERTGGSVSTLTIQRTQQEDSAVYLCASRATVMGGYEQYFGPGTRLTVT.

This chain connects TRBV7-9 to TRBJ1-2, with 7 bases lining up with TRBD1. The CDR3 extends over 17 amino acids. Losses at the gene ends were 5 bases for V and 1 base for J; bases not matched to a gene: 13. CDR1 is SEHNR, CDR2 FQNEAQ, per germline (reference sequence). The CDR3 nucleotides are TGTGCCAGCAGCCCTCGACCCGGATACAGGGGTAACTATGGCTACACCTTC. This encodes CASSPRPGYRGNYGYTF.

This clonotype has only a few counts. The chain joins TRBV7-9 to TRBJ2-1; D could derive from TRBD1 or TRBD2 (5 bases each). Germline V lookup: CDR1 SEHNR, CDR2 FQNEAQ (reference sequence). Trimming removed 2 bases at V and 8 bases at J, with 16 bases between. This CDR3 region has 15 residues. CDR3 sequence reads: CASSLPGAGWYEQFF. CDR3 sequence (DNA): TGTGCCAGCAGCTTACCCGGGGCAGGTTGGTATGAGCAGTTCTTC.

Comment on this clonotype: The junction departs from germline at one end; a sequencing error may be responsible. V and J are TRBV6-5 and TRBJ2-3, with 15 positions matching TRBD2. Germline values: CDR1 MNHEY, CDR2 SVGAGI. The CDR3 covers 16 residues. The CDR3 loop reads CARSWGLAGGSGTQYF. CDR3 in DNA: TGTGCCCGCAGTTGGGGACTAGCGGGGGGATCAGGTACGCAGTATTTT.

This clonotype came up a few times. The chain links TRBV4-3 to TRBJ2-3; a possible D gene is TRBD1 (5 bases). The CDR3 covers 15 residues. The V gene lost 0 bases and the J gene lost 4 bases, with 11 bases spanning the gap. CDR1 LGHNA and CDR2 YSLEER come from the germline V gene. The CDR3 here is CASSQDRVGSDTQYF. The DNA for the CDR3 is TGCGCCAGCAGCCAAGACAGGGTTGGATCAGATACGCAGTATTTT.

The rearrangement links TRBV29-1 to TRBJ2-3; D not resolved. V lost 4 bases to trimming and J lost 3 bases, with 8 bases between them. Germline CDR1 and CDR2: SQVTM and ANQGSEA. The CDR3 is 12 residues long. The DNA for the CDR3 is TGCAGCGTTGGTGGACCAACAGATACGCAGTATTTT. Translation: CSVGGPTDTQYF.